This T cell receptor beta chain was retrieved from a study of blood T cell repertoires in COVID-19. As for the study in general: Material from acute and convalescent COVID-19 was sourced from the United States, Italy and Spain.

Data came from immunoSEQ multiplex PCR; TCRdb stores just in-frame clones and leaves some out. This table holds roughly 160,000 clones, about 90% found once. V was cut by 6 bases and J by 0 bases, with 11 bases left in between. CDR1 and CDR2 (germline): SNHLY, FYNNEI. The CDR3 runs to 15 residues. V is TRBV2 and J is TRBJ2-2, with D perhaps TRBD1 (5 bases). This clonotype originated in a woman aged 45 to 65 who had recovered from COVID-19. The sample was PBMCs or T cells enriched from blood (not recorded which). CDR3 DNA: TGTGCCAGCAGCCTACAGGACGCGAACACCGGGGAGCTGTTTTTT. Translation: CASSLQDANTGELFF.